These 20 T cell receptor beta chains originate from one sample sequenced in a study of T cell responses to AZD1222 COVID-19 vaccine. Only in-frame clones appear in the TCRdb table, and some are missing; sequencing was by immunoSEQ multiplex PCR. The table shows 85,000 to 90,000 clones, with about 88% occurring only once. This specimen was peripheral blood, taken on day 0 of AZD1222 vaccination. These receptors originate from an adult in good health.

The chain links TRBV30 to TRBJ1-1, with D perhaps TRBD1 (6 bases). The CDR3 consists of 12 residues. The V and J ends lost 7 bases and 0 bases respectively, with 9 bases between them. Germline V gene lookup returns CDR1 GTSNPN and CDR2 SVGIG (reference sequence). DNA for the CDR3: TGTGCCTCGGGACACCTGAACACTGAAGCTTTCTTT. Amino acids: CASGHLNTEAFF.

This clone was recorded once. The CDR3 DNA reads TGTGCCAGTAGTATGGGGACAGATAATTCACCCCTCCACTTT. Amino acids: CASSMGTDNSPLHF. The chain recombines TRBV19 with TRBJ1-6, with 7 positions matching TRBD1. The CDR3 totals 14 residues. V dropped 3 bases and J dropped 5; count of bases not matched to a gene: 1. Germline V gene lookup returns CDR1 LNHDA and CDR2 SQIVND (reference sequence).

The CDR3 DNA follows: TGCGCCAGCAGCCAAGATAGGACCGAAAGCAATCAGCCCCAGCATTTT. It encodes CASSQDRTESNQPQHF. The chain employs TRBV4-1 and TRBJ1-5, with D unclear. Germline V gene data show CDR1 as MGHRA and CDR2 as YSYEKL. The CDR3 runs 16 residues. V lost 0 bases, J lost 1 base, and 10 bases lay in between.

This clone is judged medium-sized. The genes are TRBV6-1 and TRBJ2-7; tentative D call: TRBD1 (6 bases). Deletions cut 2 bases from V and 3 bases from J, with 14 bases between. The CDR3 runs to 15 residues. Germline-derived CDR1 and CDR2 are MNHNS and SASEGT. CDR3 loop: CASSEIVAGVYEQYF. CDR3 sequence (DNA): TGTGCCAGCAGTGAAATCGTTGCAGGGGTCTACGAGCAGTACTTC.

DNA for the CDR3: TGTGCCAGCAGGGACAGGGTTAACACCGGGGAGCTGTTTTTT. Its protein is CASRDRVNTGELFF. The chain recombines TRBV2 with TRBJ2-2, with 8 bases lining up with TRBD1. The V gene's germline CDR1 is SNHLY and CDR2 FYNNEI. V trimming: 6 bases; J trimming: 2 bases; junction bases outside the gene matches: 2. This CDR3 region has 14 residues.

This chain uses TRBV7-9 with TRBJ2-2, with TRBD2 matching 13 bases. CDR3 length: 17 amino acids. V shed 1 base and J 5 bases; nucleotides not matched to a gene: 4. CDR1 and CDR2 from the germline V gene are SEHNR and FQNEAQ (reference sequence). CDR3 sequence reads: CASSLGTSGRRTGELFF. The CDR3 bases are TGTGCCAGCAGCTTAGGGACTAGCGGGAGAAGGACCGGGGAGCTGTTTTTT.

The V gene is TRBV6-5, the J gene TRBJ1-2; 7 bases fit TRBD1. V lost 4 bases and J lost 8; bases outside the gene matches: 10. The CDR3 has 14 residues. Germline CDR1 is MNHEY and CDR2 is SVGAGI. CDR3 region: CASSFDPTGRGYTF. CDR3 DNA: TGTGCCAGCAGTTTCGACCCGACAGGGCGCGGCTACACCTTC.

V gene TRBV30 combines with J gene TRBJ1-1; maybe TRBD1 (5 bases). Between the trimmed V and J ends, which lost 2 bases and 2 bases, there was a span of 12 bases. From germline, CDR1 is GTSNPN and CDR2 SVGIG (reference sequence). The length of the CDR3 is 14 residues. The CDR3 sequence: CAWSHGTANTEAFF. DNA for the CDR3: TGTGCCTGGAGTCACGGGACGGCAAACACTGAAGCTTTCTTT.

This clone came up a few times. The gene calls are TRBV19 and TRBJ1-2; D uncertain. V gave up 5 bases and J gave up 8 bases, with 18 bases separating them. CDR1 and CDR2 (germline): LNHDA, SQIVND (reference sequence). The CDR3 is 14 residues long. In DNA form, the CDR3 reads TGTGCCAGTAGTTCCCAATCCCAGGTTACCGGCTACACCTTC. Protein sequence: CASSSQSQVTGYTF.

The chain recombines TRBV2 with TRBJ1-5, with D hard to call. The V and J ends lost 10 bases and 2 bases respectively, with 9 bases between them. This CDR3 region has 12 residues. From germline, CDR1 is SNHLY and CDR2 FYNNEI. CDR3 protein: CAIGEGNQPQHF. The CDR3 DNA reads TGTGCCATCGGTGAGGGCAATCAGCCCCAGCATTTT.

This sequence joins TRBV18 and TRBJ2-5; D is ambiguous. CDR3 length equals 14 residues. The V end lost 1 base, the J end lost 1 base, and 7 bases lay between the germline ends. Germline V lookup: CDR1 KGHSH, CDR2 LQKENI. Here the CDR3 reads CASSPRQAQETQYF. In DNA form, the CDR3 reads TGTGCCAGCTCACCACGGCAGGCCCAAGAGACCCAGTACTTC.

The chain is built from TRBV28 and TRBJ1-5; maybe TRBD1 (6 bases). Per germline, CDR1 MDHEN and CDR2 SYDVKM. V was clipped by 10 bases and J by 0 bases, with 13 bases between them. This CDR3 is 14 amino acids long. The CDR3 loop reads CATGRGGSNQPQHF. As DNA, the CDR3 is TGTGCCACCGGAAGAGGGGGTAGCAATCAGCCCCAGCATTTT.

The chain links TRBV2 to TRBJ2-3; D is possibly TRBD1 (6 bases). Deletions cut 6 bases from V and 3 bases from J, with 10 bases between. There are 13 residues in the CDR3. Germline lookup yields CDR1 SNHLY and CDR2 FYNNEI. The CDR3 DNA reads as TGTGCCAGCAGACTCAGGGGAACAGATACGCAGTATTTT. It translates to CASRLRGTDTQYF.

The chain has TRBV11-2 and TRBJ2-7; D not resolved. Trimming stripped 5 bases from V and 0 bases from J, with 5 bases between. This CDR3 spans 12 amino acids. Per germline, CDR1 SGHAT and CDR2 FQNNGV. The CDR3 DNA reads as TGTGCCAGCAGCGCAAGCTCCTACGAGCAGTACTTC. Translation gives CASSASSYEQYF.

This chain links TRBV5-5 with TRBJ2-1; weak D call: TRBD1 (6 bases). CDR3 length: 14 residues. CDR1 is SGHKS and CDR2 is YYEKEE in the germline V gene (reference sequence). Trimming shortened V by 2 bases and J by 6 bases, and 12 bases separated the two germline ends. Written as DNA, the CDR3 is TGTGCCAGCAGCTTATCCGGGACACTCAATGAGCAGTTCTTC. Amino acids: CASSLSGTLNEQFF.

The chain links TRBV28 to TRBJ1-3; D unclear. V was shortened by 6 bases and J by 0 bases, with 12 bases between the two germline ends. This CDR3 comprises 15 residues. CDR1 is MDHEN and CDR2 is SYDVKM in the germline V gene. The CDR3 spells CASSLGRDSGNTIYF. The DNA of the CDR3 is TGTGCCAGCAGCCTAGGACGGGACTCTGGAAACACCATATATTTT.

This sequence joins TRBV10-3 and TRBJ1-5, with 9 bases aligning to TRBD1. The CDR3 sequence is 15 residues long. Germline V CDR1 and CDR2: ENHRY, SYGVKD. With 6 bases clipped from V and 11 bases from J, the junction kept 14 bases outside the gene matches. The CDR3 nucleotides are TGTGCCATCAGCCGGACGGGACAGGGCCTCACAGCCCAGCATTTT. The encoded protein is CAISRTGQGLTAQHF.

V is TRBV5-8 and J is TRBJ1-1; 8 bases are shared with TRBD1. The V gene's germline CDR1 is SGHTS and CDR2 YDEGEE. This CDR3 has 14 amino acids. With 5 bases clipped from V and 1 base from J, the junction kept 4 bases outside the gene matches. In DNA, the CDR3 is TGTGCCAGCAGTCGACAGGGGCAGAACACTGAAGCTTTCTTT. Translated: CASSRQGQNTEAFF.

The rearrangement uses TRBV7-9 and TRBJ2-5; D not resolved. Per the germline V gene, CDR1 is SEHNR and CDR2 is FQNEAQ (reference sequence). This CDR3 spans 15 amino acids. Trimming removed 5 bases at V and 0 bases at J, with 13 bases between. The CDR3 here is CASSQSRDYQETQYF. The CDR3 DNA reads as TGTGCCAGCAGCCAGTCCCGTGATTACCAAGAGACCCAGTACTTC.

CDR3 sequence reads: CASMGRGYGYTF. CDR3 coding DNA: TGTGCCAGCATGGGGCGCGGCTATGGCTACACCTTC. J is TRBJ1-2 and V is TRBV6-5; maybe TRBD1 (5 bases). Trimming cost V 7 bases and J 4 bases, with 10 bases left between them. The CDR3 is made up of 12 amino acids. CDR1 and CDR2 (germline): MNHEY, SVGAGI.